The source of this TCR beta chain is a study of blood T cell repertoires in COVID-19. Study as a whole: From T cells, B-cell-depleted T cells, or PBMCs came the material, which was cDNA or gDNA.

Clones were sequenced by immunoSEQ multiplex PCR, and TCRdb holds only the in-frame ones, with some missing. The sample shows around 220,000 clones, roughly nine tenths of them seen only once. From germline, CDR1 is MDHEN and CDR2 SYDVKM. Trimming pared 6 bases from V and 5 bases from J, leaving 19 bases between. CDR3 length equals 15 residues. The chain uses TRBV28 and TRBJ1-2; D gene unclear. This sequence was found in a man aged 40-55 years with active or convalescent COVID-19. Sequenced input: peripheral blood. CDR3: CASSLSSGRPYGYTF. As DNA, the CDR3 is TGTGCCAGCAGCCTGTCTTCCGGGAGGCCATATGGCTACACCTTC.